A selection of T cell receptor beta chains follows, all from one sample in a study of breast tumors, draining lymph nodes, adjacent tissues. TCRdb reanalysed the multiplex PCR reads using MiXCR and keeps one entry per CDR3 protein. The sample shows about 130,000 distinct CDR3 sequences, about 20% of them seen only once. Material: axillary lymph node tissue. These receptors were collected from a female donor with breast cancer. Some clones in this sample may be carry-over from other donors' samples. CDR3s include the opening cysteine and the closing phenylalanine or tryptophan. The order of the fields is J gene, clone size, CDR3 length, V gene, D gene, CDR3 DNA, CDR3 protein. The D gene is left open where the match is weak. Only part of the rows carry a size: once, few, many, or a class if the clone is expanded.

TRBJ2-1	many	11	TRBV5-1	.	TGCGCCAGCAGCTTAAGGGCTCAGCAGTTCTTC	CASSLRAQQFF
TRBJ2-1	many	15	TRBV2	TRBD2	TGTGCCAGCAGTGAATCGTCTAGCGGGGGGGGTGAGCAGTTCTTC	CASSESSSGGGEQFF
TRBJ2-3	many	13	TRBV29-1	.	TGCAGCGGGGACGTGGGGGACACAGATACGCAGTATTTT	CSGDVGDTDTQYF
TRBJ2-7	many	15	TRBV3-1	TRBD2	TGTGCCAGCAGCCAAGGACCTAGCGGGGTTTACGAGCAGTACTTC	CASSQGPSGVYEQYF
TRBJ1-6	many	14	TRBV3-1	TRBD1	TGTGCCAGTGGGCTGGGACAGGGGGGTTCACCCCTCCACTTT	CASGLGQGGSPLHF
TRBJ1-5	.	17	TRBV19	TRBD1	TGTGCCAGTAGTATGGGGACAGGGGTTATTTCTTATCAGCCCCAGCATTTT	CASSMGTGVISYQPQHF
TRBJ2-7	many	13	TRBV4-1	TRBD2	TGCGCCAGCAGCCAAGATACCGGGAGGGAGCAGTACTTC	CASSQDTGREQYF
TRBJ2-3	many	16	TRBV6-2/TRBV6-3	.	TGTGCCAGCAGTTACTCGATGGGGGAGGTCGCAGATACGCAGTATTTT	CASSYSMGEVADTQYF
TRBJ2-6	.	17	TRBV20-1	.	TGCAGTGCTAGAGAGGGGGGCGGGCGCTCTGGGGCCAACGTCCTGACTTTC	CSAREGGGRSGANVLTF
TRBJ2-6	many	15	TRBV27	.	TGTGCCAGCAGTCATCAGCCCTCTGGGGCCAACGTCCTGACTTTC	CASSHQPSGANVLTF
TRBJ2-7	many	14	TRBV27	TRBD2	TGTGCCAGCAGTCCCGCGGGACTAGTGGGCGAGCAGTACTTC	CASSPAGLVGEQYF
TRBJ1-2	many	14	TRBV5-1	TRBD1	TGCGCCAGCAGCCTGGGGACAGGGGGCTATGGCTACACCTTC	CASSLGTGGYGYTF
TRBJ1-5	many	14	TRBV5-6	.	TGTGCCAGCAGCTTTACAGGGATCAATCAGCCCCAGCATTTT	CASSFTGINQPQHF
TRBJ2-7	many	15	TRBV4-1	.	TGCGCCAGCAGCCAAGAGAGACTCGGGTCCTACGAGCAGTACTTC	CASSQERLGSYEQYF
TRBJ1-4	many	13	TRBV20-1	.	TGCAGTGCCCAGGGTAATGTTGATGAAAAACTGTTTTTT	CSAQGNVDEKLFF
TRBJ2-5	many	15	TRBV5-1	TRBD2	TGCGCCAGCAGCTCGCCGACTAGCGCCCAAGAGACCCAGTACTTC	CASSSPTSAQETQYF
TRBJ2-1	.	10	TRBV28	.	TGTGCCAGCAGCGACAATGAGCGGTTCTTC	CASSDNERFF
TRBJ1-6	many	15	TRBV7-2	.	TGTGCCAGCAGCATTGCTCAGGGACGAATTTCACCCCTCCACTTT	CASSIAQGRISPLHF
TRBJ2-7	few	19	TRBV28	.	TGTGCCAGCAGTTTAAGGGGAAGGGGTACAGGGTGGGGCGCCTACGAGCAGTACTTC	CASSLRGRGTGWGAYEQYF
TRBJ1-2	many	11	TRBV2	.	TGTGCCAGCAGTCCAGACGCCGGGTACACCTTC	CASSPDAGYTF
TRBJ2-1	many	13	TRBV5-5	.	TGTGCCAGCAACTTGGTTTTCGCAAATGAGCAGTTCTTC	CASNLVFANEQFF
TRBJ1-2	many	15	TRBV5-1	.	TGCGCCAGCAGCCTCTCGACAGGAGTGGGCTATGGCTACACCTTC	CASSLSTGVGYGYTF
TRBJ1-6	many	16	TRBV27	TRBD1	TGTGCCAGCAGTAGGACAGGGAGCTCCTATAATTCACCCCTCCACTTT	CASSRTGSSYNSPLHF
TRBJ2-7	many	18	TRBV19	TRBD2	TGTGCCAGTAGTATAGAAGGCCCGGGACTAGCGCACCCCTACGAGCAGTACTTC	CASSIEGPGLAHPYEQYF
TRBJ2-7	many	15	TRBV15	.	TGTGCCACCAGCAGAGGGCTAGACAACTCCTACGAGCAGTACTTC	CATSRGLDNSYEQYF
TRBJ2-1	.	14	TRBV20-1	TRBD2	TGCAGTGCCCCCGGGACTAGCGCCTACAATGAGCAGTTCTTC	CSAPGTSAYNEQFF
TRBJ1-2	.	13	TRBV28	.	TGTGCCAGCAGTTTTGGACACCGCTATGGCTACACCTTC	CASSFGHRYGYTF
TRBJ1-3	many	15	TRBV9	.	TGTGCCAGCAGCGTAGATACCCACTCTGGAAACACCATATATTTT	CASSVDTHSGNTIYF
TRBJ1-6	many	14	TRBV2	.	TGTGCCAGCAGTGAAACGCGGGTTGGTTCACCCCTCCACTTT	CASSETRVGSPLHF
TRBJ2-7	many	14	TRBV6-6	.	TGTGCCAGCAGTTATTTTAGCGCAACATACGAGCAGTACTTC	CASSYFSATYEQYF
TRBJ2-5	few	19	TRBV5-1	TRBD2	TGCGCCAGCAGCAGAAACAAATCGTTGACTAGCGGGTACCAAGAGACCCAGTACTTC	CASSRNKSLTSGYQETQYF
TRBJ2-2	many	20	TRBV10-1	.	TGCGCCAGCAGTGAGTCAAGGTTGGCCGGTATTCGGTGGAATACCGGGGAGCTGTTTTTT	CASSESRLAGIRWNTGELFF
TRBJ2-5	.	16	TRBV20-1	.	TGCGGTGCTAGTGGGCTAGCCGATAGGGGGGCAGAGACCCAGTACTTC	CGASGLADRGAETQYF
TRBJ2-7	many	13	TRBV9	.	TGTGCCAGCAGCGTAAATCAGGGCTACGAGCAGTACTTC	CASSVNQGYEQYF
TRBJ2-1	many	13	TRBV30	.	TGTGCCTGGAGTGTGGACGGATACAATGAGCAGTTCTTC	CAWSVDGYNEQFF
TRBJ2-3	many	16	TRBV5-1	.	TGCGCCAGCAGCTTGGTGTCAGGGGAACGCACGGATACGCAGTATTTT	CASSLVSGERTDTQYF
TRBJ1-5	many	13	TRBV2	TRBD1	TGTGCCAGCGGGACAGGGGGCTTTCAGCCCCAGCATTTT	CASGTGGFQPQHF
TRBJ2-1	many	16	TRBV11-3	TRBD2	TGTGCCAGCAGCTTAGGGACTAGCGGGAGGCTCAATGAGCAGTTCTTC	CASSLGTSGRLNEQFF
TRBJ2-3	.	17	TRBV13	TRBD2	TGTGCCTGCTCCGGGACTAGCGGGAGCTATAGCACAGATACGCAGTATTTT	CACSGTSGSYSTDTQYF
TRBJ2-7	many	15	TRBV12-3/TRBV12-4	.	TGTGCCAGCAGTTTAGGCGGGGTAAGGCCCTACGAGCAGTACTTC	CASSLGGVRPYEQYF
TRBJ2-5	many	16	TRBV3-1	TRBD1	TGTGCCAGCAGCCCACGATATTACAGGGGCCAAGAGACCCAGTACTTC	CASSPRYYRGQETQYF
TRBJ2-6	many	18	TRBV9	TRBD1	TGTGCCAGCAGCGTAGGGATCACAGGGGGCTCTGGGGCCAACGTCCTGACTTTC	CASSVGITGGSGANVLTF
TRBJ2-7	many	15	TRBV15	.	TGTGCCACCAGCAGAGAGAAAGGTAGTTCCTACGAGCAGTACTTC	CATSREKGSSYEQYF
TRBJ1-5	many	13	TRBV7-2	.	TGTGCCAGCAGCTTAGATAGTAATCAGCCCCAGCATTTT	CASSLDSNQPQHF